The clone carrying this T cell receptor (beta chain) was counted once. This specimen comes from a study of cytomegalovirus exposure and HLA in healthy donors. The PCR made use of 60 Vbeta and 13 Jbeta primers. The data were produced by immunoSEQ multiplex PCR, yet TCRdb's version contains in-frame clones alone and is incomplete. Of about 96,000 clones in the sample, around 74% were seen once. Germline loops: CDR1 SQVTM, CDR2 ANQGSEA. V shed 7 bases and J 1 base; nucleotides not matched to a gene: 4. The CDR3 extends over 14 amino acids. The receptor was derived from a woman in her 70s in good health and CMV-seropositive. This sequence joins TRBV29-1 and TRBJ2-2; 9 bases map to TRBD1. Sequencing input: PBMCs. DNA of the CDR3: TGCAGCGCCCTGACAGGGGGGAACACCGGGGAGCTGTTTTTT. This codes for CSALTGGNTGELFF.